This T cell receptor (beta chain) was captured by sequencing in a study of control samples from healthy donors and cancer patients. Using immunoSEQ multiplex PCR, the repertoire was profiled, and TCRdb retains in-frame clones only, with some absent. The sample lists 150,000 to 200,000 clones; around 94% were seen once. On this clone: Other DNA sequences of this sample code for an identical CDR3.

V dropped 5 bases and J dropped 2 bases, with 15 bases sitting between them. This CDR3 has 15 amino acids. Germline assignment: CDR1 SGHTA and CDR2 FQGTGA. Source material: blood. V gene TRBV7-3 combines with J gene TRBJ2-5; perhaps TRBD1 as D (6 bases). The sequence was collected from a man between 25 and 39 years old in good health. CDR3 loop: CASSASDRSQETQYF. The CDR3 DNA follows: TGTGCCAGCAGCGCGTCTGACAGGTCACAAGAGACCCAGTACTTC.